The 8 T cell receptor beta chains presented below share a single source sample, sequenced in a study of blood T cell repertoires in COVID-19. Here immunoSEQ multiplex PCR was the method, and the copy in TCRdb shows in-frame clones only, minus some. The table lists about 340,000 clones, around 87% of them singletons. Sequenced material: peripheral blood. The receptors come from a woman aged 50 to 65 with COVID-19, enrolled during active disease.

As for this clone: This specimen includes other DNA sequences encoding the same CDR3. V gene TRBV7-2 combines with J gene TRBJ1-1; D possibly corresponds to TRBD1 (5 bases). This CDR3 region has 14 residues. Germline-derived CDR1 and CDR2 are SGHTA and FQGNSA. Trimming took 0 bases from V and 2 from J, leaving 7 bases between them. CDR3: CASSLAGGNTEAFF. CDR3 nucleotide sequence: TGTGCCAGCAGCTTAGCGGGGGGTAACACTGAAGCTTTCTTT.

The chain recombines TRBV19 with TRBJ1-1; 10 nucleotides agree with TRBD1. The CDR3 covers 14 residues. V lost 5 bases, J lost 3 bases, and 3 bases stayed unmatched. Germline V gene data show CDR1 as LNHDA and CDR2 as SQIVND (reference sequence). This CDR3 is CASSAGQGHTEAFF. As DNA, the CDR3 is TGTGCCAGTAGTGCGGGACAGGGGCACACTGAAGCTTTCTTT. The whole variable domain, remainder taken from reference TRBV19 and TRBJ1-1, is DGGITQSPKYLFRKEGQNVTLSCEQNLNHDAMYWYRQDPGQGLRLIYYSQIVNDFQKGDIAEGYSVSREKKESFPLTVTSAQKNPTAFYLCASSAGQGHTEAFFGQGTRLTVV.

This clone appeared once. The chain has TRBV5-4 and TRBJ2-7, with D perhaps TRBD1 (6 bases). The CDR3 sequence is 16 residues long. The germline V gene encodes CDR1 SGHNT and CDR2 YYREEE (reference sequence). Trimming pared 4 bases from V and 4 bases from J, leaving 21 bases between. This CDR3 is CASSPYRARGGYEQYF. CDR3 bases: TGTGCCAGCAGCCCATACAGGGCCCGAGGTGGTTACGAGCAGTACTTC.

The chain has TRBV5-1 and TRBJ2-7; the match to TRBD1 covers 9 bases. V dropped 4 bases and J dropped 3; count of bases not matched to a gene: 8. Germline assignment: CDR1 SGHRS and CDR2 YFSETQ. This CDR3 contains 15 residues. Written as DNA, the CDR3 is TGCGCCAGCAGCGACCCAAGGACAGGGGACTACGAGCAGTACTTC. Translated, it gives CASSDPRTGDYEQYF. Filled out from reference TRBV5-1 and TRBJ2-7, the complete variable domain reads KAGVTQTPRYLIKTRGQQVTLSCSPISGHRSVSWYQQTPGQGLQFLFEYFSETQRNKGNFPGRFSGRQFSNSRSEMNVSTLELGDSALYLCASSDPRTGDYEQYFGPGTRLTVT.

This chain links TRBV19 with TRBJ1-1; unclear D gene. The CDR3 is 11 amino acids. V was shortened by 6 bases and J by 4 bases, with 6 bases between the two germline ends. Germline values: CDR1 LNHDA, CDR2 SQIVND (reference sequence). The CDR3 coding sequence is TGTGCCAGTAGCCAGATCACTGAAGCTTTCTTT. It is translated as CASSQITEAFF. Filled out from reference TRBV19 and TRBJ1-1, the complete variable domain reads DGGITQSPKYLFRKEGQNVTLSCEQNLNHDAMYWYRQDPGQGLRLIYYSQIVNDFQKGDIAEGYSVSREKKESFPLTVTSAQKNPTAFYLCASSQITEAFFGQGTRLTVV.

In its sample, this clone was seen once. The chain links TRBV5-4 to TRBJ2-5; 11 bases line up with TRBD2. This CDR3 spans 18 amino acids. In germline, CDR1 is SGHNT, CDR2 YYREEE (reference sequence). J was trimmed by 5 bases and V by 4 bases; bases with no gene match: 16. The CDR3 nucleotides are TGTGCCAGCAGCGGGAAGCTAGCGGGAGGCCCAACAGGGGAGACCCAGTACTTC. It is translated as CASSGKLAGGPTGETQYF.

This clone was seen once. The chain is built from TRBV14 and TRBJ2-5; 9 positions match TRBD2. J gave up 5 bases and V 4 bases, and 5 bases lay outside the gene matches. This CDR3 spans 14 amino acids. CDR1 SGHDN and CDR2 FVKESK come from the germline V gene. CDR3 DNA: TGTGCCAGCAGCCCGCGGGAGGGCCTGGAGACCCAGTACTTC. Amino acids: CASSPREGLETQYF.

V usage is TRBV19 and J usage is TRBJ1-4, with D perhaps matching TRBD1 (6 bases). This CDR3 has 15 residues. V was trimmed by 6 bases and J by 3 bases, leaving 14 bases between them. Looked up from germline, CDR1 is LNHDA and CDR2 is SQIVND (reference sequence). CDR3 amino acids: CASRSDRSPNEKLFF. The CDR3 DNA reads TGTGCCAGTAGAAGTGACAGGTCGCCTAATGAAAAACTGTTTTTT.